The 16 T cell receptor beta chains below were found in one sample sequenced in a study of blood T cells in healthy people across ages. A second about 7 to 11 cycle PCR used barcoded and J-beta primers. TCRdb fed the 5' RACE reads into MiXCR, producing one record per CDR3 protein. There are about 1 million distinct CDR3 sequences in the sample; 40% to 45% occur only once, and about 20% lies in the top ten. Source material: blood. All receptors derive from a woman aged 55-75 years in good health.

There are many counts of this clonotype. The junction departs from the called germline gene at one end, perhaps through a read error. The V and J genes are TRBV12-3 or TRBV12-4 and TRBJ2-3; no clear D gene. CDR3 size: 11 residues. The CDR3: CASSFQDTQYF. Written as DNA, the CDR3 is TGCGCCAGCAGCTTTCAGGATACGCAGTATTTT.

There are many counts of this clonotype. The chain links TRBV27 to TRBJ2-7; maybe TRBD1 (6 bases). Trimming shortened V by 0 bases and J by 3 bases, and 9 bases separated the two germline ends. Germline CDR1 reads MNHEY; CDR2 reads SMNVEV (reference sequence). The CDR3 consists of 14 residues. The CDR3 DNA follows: TGTGCCAGCAGTTTATCAGGGACAAACTACGAGCAGTACTTC. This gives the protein CASSLSGTNYEQYF.

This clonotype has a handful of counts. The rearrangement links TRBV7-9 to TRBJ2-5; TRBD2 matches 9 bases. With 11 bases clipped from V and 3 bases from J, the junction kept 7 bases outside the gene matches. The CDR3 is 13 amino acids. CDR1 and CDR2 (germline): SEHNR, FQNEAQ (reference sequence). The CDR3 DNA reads TGTGCCGGGAGACTAGCGGTGGAAGAGACCCAGTACTTC. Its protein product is CAGRLAVEETQYF. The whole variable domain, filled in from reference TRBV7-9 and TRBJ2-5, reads DTGVSQNPRHKITKRGQNVTFRCDPISEHNRLYWYRQTLGQGPEFLTYFQNEAQLEKSRLLSDRFSAERPKGSFSTLEIQRTEQGDSAMYLCAGRLAVEETQYFGPGTRLLVL.

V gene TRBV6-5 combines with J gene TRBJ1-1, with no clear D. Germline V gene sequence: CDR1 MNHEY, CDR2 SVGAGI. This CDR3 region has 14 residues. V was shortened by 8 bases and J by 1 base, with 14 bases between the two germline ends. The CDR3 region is CASRDILRNTEAFF. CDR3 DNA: TGTGCCAGCCGCGATATACTCAGGAACACTGAAGCTTTCTTT.

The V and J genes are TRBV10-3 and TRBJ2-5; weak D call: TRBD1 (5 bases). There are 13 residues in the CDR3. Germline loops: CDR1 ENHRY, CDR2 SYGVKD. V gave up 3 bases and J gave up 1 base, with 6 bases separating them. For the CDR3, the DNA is TGTGCCATCAGTGAAAGGGGCCAAGAGACCCAGTACTTC. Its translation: CAISERGQETQYF.

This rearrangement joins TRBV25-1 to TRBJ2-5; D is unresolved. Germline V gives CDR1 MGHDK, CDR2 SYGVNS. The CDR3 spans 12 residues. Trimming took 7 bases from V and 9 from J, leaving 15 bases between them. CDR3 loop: CASKMSGLPQYF. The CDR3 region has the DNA TGTGCCAGCAAAATGTCCGGTTTGCCCCAGTACTTC.

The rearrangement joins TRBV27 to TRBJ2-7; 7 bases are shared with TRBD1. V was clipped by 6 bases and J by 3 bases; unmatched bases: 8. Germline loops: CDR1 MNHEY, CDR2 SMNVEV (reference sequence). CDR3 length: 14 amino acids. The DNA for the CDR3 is TGTGCCAGCAGCTCCGACAGGGATTTCTACGAGCAGTACTTC. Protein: CASSSDRDFYEQYF.

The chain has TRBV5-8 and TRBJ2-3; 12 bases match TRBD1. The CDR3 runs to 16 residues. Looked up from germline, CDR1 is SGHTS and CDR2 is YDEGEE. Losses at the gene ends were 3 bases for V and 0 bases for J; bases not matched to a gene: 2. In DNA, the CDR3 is TGTGCCAGCAGCTGGGACAGGGGGCCGAGCACAGATACGCAGTATTTT. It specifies CASSWDRGPSTDTQYF.

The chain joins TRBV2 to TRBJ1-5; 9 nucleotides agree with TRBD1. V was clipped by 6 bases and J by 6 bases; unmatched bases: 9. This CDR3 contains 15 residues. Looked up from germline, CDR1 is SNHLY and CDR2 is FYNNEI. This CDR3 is CASRPGTGITQPQHF. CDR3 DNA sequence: TGTGCCAGCAGACCCGGGACAGGGATTACTCAGCCCCAGCATTTT.

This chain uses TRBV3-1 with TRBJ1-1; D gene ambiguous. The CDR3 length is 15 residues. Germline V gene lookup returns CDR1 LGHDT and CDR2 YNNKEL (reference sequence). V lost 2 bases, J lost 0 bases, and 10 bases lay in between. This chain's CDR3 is CASSQHGNMNTEAFF. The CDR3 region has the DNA TGTGCCAGCAGCCAACATGGGAATATGAACACTGAAGCTTTCTTT. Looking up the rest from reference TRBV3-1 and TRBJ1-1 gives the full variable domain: DTAVSQTPKYLVTQMGNDKSIKCEQNLGHDTMYWYKQDSKKFLKIMFSYNNKELIINETVPNRFSPKSPDKAHLNLHINSLELGDSAVYFCASSQHGNMNTEAFFGQGTRLTVV.

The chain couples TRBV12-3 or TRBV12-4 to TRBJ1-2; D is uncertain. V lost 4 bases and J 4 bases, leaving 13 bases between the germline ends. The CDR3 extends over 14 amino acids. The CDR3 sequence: CASSSSGTTYGYTF. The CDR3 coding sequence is TGTGCCAGCAGTTCCTCGGGTACGACCTATGGCTACACCTTC.

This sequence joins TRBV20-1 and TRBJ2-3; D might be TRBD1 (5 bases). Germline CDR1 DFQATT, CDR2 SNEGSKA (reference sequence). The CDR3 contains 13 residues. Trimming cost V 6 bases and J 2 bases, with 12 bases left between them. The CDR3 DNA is TGCAGTGCACAGAAGGGGTCCACAGATACGCAGTATTTT. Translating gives CSAQKGSTDTQYF.

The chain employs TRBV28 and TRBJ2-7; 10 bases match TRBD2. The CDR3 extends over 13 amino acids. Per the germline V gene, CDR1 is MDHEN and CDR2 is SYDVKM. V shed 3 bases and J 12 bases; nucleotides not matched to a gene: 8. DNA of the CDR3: TGTGCCAGCAGTTTCGGACTAGCGGAAGGGGTGTACTTC. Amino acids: CASSFGLAEGVYF.

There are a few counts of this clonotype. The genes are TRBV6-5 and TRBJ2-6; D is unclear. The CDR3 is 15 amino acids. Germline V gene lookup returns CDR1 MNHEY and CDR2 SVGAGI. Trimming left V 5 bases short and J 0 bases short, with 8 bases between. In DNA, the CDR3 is TGTGCCAGCAGTCACCAGGACTCTGGGGCCAACGTCCTGACTTTC. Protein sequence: CASSHQDSGANVLTF.

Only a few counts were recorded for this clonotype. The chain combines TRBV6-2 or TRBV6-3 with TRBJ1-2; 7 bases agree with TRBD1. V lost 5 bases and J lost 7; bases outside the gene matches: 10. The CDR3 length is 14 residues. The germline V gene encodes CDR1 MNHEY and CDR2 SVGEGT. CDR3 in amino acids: CASSTNRGRSGYTF. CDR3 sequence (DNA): TGTGCCAGCAGTACGAACAGGGGACGGAGTGGCTACACCTTC.

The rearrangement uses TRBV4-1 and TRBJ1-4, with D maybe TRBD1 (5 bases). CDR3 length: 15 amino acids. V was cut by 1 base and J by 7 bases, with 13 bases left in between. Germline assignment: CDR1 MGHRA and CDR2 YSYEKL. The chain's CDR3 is CASSQVGLWGEKLFF. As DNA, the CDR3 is TGCGCCAGCAGCCAAGTGGGACTATGGGGTGAAAAACTGTTTTTT.